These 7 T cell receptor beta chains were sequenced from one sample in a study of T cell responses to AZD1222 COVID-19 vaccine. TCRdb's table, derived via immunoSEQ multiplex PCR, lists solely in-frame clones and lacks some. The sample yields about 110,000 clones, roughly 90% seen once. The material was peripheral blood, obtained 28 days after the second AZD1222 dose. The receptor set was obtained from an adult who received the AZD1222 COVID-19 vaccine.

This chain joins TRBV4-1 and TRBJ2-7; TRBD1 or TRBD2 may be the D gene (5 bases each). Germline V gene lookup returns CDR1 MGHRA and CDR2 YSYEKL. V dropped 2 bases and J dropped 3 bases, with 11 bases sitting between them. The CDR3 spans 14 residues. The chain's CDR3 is CASSQLGENYEQYF. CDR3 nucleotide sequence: TGCGCCAGCAGCCAACTAGGGGAGAACTACGAGCAGTACTTC.

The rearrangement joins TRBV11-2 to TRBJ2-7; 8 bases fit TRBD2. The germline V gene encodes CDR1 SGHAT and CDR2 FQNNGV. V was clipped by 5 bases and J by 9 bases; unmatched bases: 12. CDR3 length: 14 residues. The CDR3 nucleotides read TGTGCCAGCAGCACACAAGGACTAGCCGACCGGCAGTACTTC. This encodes CASSTQGLADRQYF.

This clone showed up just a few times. Here the CDR3 reads CASSANSYSEFF. As DNA, the CDR3 is TGTGCCAGCAGCGCAAACTCCTATAGCGAGTTCTTC. This chain links TRBV11-3 with TRBJ2-1, with D maybe TRBD2 (5 bases). CDR1 SGHNT and CDR2 YENEEA come from the germline V gene. The CDR3 spans 12 residues. V was shortened by 5 bases and J by 14 bases, with 16 bases between the two germline ends. Variable domain in full (rest from reference TRBV11-3 and TRBJ2-1): EAGVVQSPRYKIIEKKQPVAFWCNPISGHNTLYWYLQNLGQGPELLIRYENEEAVDDSQLPKDRFSAERLKGVDSTLKIQPAELGDSAVYLCASSANSYSEFFGPGTRLTVL.

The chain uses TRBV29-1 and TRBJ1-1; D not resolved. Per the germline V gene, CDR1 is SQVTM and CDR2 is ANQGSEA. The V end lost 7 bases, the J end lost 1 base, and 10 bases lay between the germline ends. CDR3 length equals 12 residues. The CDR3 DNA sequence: TGCAGCGCCGGAGGGCAGAACACTGAAGCTTTCTTT. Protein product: CSAGGQNTEAFF. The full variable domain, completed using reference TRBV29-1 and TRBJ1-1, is SAVISQKPSRDICQRGTSLTIQCQVDSQVTMMFWYRQQPGQSLTLIATANQGSEATYESGFVIDKFPISRPNLTFSTLTVSNMSPEDSSIYLCSAGGQNTEAFFGQGTRLTVV.

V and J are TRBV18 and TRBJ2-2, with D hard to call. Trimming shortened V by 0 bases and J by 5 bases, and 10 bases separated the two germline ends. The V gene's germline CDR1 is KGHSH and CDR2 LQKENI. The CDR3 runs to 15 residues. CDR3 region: CASSPPGSWTGELFF. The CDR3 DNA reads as TGTGCCAGCTCACCACCAGGGTCGTGGACCGGGGAGCTGTTTTTT.

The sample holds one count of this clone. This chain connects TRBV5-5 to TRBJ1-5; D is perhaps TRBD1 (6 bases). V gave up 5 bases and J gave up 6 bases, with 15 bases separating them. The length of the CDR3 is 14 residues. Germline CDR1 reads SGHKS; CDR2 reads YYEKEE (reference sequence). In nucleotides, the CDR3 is TGTGCCAGCAGTAGTAGGGGGATTGGTCAGCCCCAGCATTTT. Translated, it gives CASSSRGIGQPQHF. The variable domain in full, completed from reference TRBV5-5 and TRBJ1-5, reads DAGVTQSPTHLIKTRGQQVTLRCSPISGHKSVSWYQQVLGQGPQFIFQYYEKEERGRGNFPDRFSARQFPNYSSELNVNALLLGDSALYLCASSSRGIGQPQHFGDGTRLSIL.

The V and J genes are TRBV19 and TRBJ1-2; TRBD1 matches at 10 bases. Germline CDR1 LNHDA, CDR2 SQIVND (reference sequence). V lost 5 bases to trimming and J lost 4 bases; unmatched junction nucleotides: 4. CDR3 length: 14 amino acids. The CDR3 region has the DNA TGTGCCAGTAGTGACAGGGGGCGCGTCTATGGCTACACCTTC. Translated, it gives CASSDRGRVYGYTF.